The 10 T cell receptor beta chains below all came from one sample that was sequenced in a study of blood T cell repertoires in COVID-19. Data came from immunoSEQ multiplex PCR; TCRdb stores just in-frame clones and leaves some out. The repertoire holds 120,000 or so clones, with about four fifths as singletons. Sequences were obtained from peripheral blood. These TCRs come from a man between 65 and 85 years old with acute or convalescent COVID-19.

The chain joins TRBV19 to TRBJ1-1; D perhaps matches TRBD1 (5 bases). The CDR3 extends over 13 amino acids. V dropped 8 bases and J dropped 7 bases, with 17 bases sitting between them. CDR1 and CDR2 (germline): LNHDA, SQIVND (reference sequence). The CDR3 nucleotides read TGTGCCAGTGGCCAGGGTTTAGGTGTTGAAGCTTTCTTT. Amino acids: CASGQGLGVEAFF.

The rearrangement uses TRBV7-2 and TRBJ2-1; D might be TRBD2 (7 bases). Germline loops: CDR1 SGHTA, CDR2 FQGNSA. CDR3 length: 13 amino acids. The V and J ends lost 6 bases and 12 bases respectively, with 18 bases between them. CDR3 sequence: CASSPGGGIGQFF. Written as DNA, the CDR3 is TGTGCCAGCAGTCCGGGGGGCGGTATCGGGCAGTTCTTC. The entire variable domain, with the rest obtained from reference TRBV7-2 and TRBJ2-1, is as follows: GAGVSQSPSNKVTEKGKDVELRCDPISGHTALYWYRQSLGQGLEFLIYFQGNSAPDKSGLPSDRFSAERTGGSVSTLTIQRTQQEDSAVYLCASSPGGGIGQFFGPGTRLTVL.

The CDR3 loop reads CASSSQTGDAEKLFF. The CDR3 bases are TGTGCCAGCAGCTCGCAGACAGGGGACGCAGAAAAACTGTTTTTT. V is TRBV5-4 and J is TRBJ1-4; TRBD1 matches 8 bases. Germline CDR1 and CDR2: SGHNT and YYREEE (reference sequence). After removal of 3 bases from V and 8 bases from J, the junction contained 9 bases not matched to a gene. This CDR3 is built from 15 residues.

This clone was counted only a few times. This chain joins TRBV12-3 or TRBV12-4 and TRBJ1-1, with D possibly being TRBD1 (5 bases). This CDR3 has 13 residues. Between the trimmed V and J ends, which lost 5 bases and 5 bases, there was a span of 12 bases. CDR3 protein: CASSPRAVTEAFF. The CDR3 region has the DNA TGTGCCAGCAGTCCCAGGGCGGTAACTGAAGCTTTCTTT.

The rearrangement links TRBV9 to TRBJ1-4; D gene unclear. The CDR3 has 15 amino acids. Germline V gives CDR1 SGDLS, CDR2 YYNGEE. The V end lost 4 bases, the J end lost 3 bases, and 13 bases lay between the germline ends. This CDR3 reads CASSTRGVANEKLFF. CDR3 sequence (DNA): TGTGCCAGCAGCACCCGCGGGGTAGCTAATGAAAAACTGTTTTTT.

CDR3 bases: TGTGCCAGTATTATCGGTCTAGGCTCTCATGGCTACACCTTC. The encoded protein is CASIIGLGSHGYTF. The chain has TRBV6-6 and TRBJ1-2; D is unclear. This CDR3 is built from 14 residues. Trimming left V 9 bases short and J 6 bases short, with 20 bases between. Germline-derived CDR1 and CDR2 are MNHNY and SVGAGI (reference sequence).

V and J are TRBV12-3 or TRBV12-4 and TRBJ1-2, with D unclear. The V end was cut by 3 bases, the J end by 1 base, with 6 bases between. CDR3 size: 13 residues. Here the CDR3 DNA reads TGTGCCAGCAGTTTGCCGGGTAACTATGGCTACACCTTC. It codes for CASSLPGNYGYTF.

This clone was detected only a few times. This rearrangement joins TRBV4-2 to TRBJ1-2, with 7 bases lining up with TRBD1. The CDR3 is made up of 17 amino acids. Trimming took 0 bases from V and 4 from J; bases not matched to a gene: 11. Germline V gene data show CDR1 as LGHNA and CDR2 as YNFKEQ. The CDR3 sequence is CASSQDLEGARVYGYTF. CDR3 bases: TGTGCCAGCAGCCAAGATCTGGAGGGGGCGCGGGTCTATGGCTACACCTTC.

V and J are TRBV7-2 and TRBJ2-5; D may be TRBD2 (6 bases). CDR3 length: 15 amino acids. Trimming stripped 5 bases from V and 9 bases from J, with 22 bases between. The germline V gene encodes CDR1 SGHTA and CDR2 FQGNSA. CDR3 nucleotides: TGTGCCAGCAGCAATATGGGAGGAGGAAGGGTGGCCCAGTACTTC. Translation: CASSNMGGGRVAQYF.

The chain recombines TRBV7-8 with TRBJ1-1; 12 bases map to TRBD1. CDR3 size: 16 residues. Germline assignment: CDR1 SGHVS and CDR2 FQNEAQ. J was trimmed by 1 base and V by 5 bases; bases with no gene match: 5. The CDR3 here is CASSRDRGRSNTEAFF. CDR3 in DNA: TGTGCCAGCAGCCGGGACAGGGGGCGATCGAACACTGAAGCTTTCTTT.